These T cell receptor beta chains were read from a single sample in a study of T cell changes during pregnancy in multiple sclerosis. The method was immunoSEQ multiplex PCR; TCRdb's version includes in-frame clones alone and lacks a portion of them. This table holds roughly 63,000 clones, 90% found once. The sequenced sample was peripheral blood, obtained in the second trimester of pregnancy. Receptors originate from a female donor in good health, enrolled as a control in a pregnancy study. Each CDR3 is given with its conserved first and last residue. Each record gives: V gene, clone size, J gene, D gene, CDR3 protein, CDR3 DNA. The D gene is left open where the match is weak. Rows may omit the clone size; those that give it use once, few, many or a size class.

>TRBV12-5|NA|TRBJ1-1|NA
CASGLNGPLGRHEAFF
TGTGCTAGTGGTTTGAACGGTCCGTTGGGGCGTCATGAAGCTTTCTTT
>TRBV7-9|NA|TRBJ1-1|TRBD1
CASSFPDRVGTEAFF
TGTGCCAGCAGCTTCCCGGACAGGGTCGGAACTGAAGCTTTCTTT
>TRBV19|NA|TRBJ1-5|TRBD1
CASSTDRAQPQHF
TGTGCCAGTAGTACCGACAGGGCACAGCCCCAGCATTTT
>TRBV11-2|NA|TRBJ2-1|NA
CASSSNYNEQFF
TGTGCCAGCAGCTCCAATTACAATGAGCAGTTCTTC
>TRBV14|NA|TRBJ2-3|NA
CASSQDQRVLLYTQYF
TGTGCCAGCAGCCAAGATCAGCGGGTTCTTCTCTATACGCAGTATTTT
>TRBV2|NA|TRBJ2-5|NA
CASSGRQVQETQYF
TGTGCCAGCAGTGGAAGGCAGGTGCAAGAGACCCAGTACTTC
>TRBV4-2|NA|TRBJ2-7|TRBD2
CASSHPAGAIYEQYF
TGTGCCAGCAGCCATCCAGCGGGGGCCATCTACGAGCAGTACTTC
>TRBV27|NA|TRBJ2-5|TRBD1
CASSAPGQGIETQYF
TGTGCCAGCAGTGCTCCGGGACAGGGAATCGAGACCCAGTACTTC
>TRBV28|NA|TRBJ2-7|NA
CASIGVGTTDEQYF
TGTGCCAGCATTGGGGTAGGGACAACCGACGAGCAGTACTTC
>TRBV5-1|NA|TRBJ2-7|TRBD1
CASSPGTVSSYEQYF
TGCGCCAGCAGCCCTGGGACAGTAAGCTCCTACGAGCAGTACTTC
>TRBV27|NA|TRBJ2-5|NA
CASSGTGVQETQYF
TGTGCCAGCAGTGGGACGGGGGTACAAGAGACCCAGTACTTC
>TRBV5-1|NA|TRBJ2-7|NA
CASSLAVGAPAYEQYF
TGCGCCAGCAGCTTGGCCGTAGGGGCCCCTGCCTACGAGCAGTACTTC
>TRBV2|NA|TRBJ2-2|NA
CAIANTGELFF
TGTGCCATCGCGAACACCGGGGAGCTGTTTTTT
>TRBV19|NA|TRBJ2-7|TRBD1
CASSGRDRSYEQYF
TGTGCCAGTAGTGGGCGGGACAGGTCCTACGAGCAGTACTTC
>TRBV5-1|NA|TRBJ2-2|TRBD1
CASRIGTGAERELFF
TGCGCCAGCAGAATCGGGACAGGGGCAGAGAGGGAGCTGTTTTTT
>TRBV4-2|NA|TRBJ1-1|NA
CASLSHGGGGTEAFF
TGTGCCAGCCTCAGCCATGGGGGAGGGGGCACTGAAGCTTTCTTT
>TRBV5-6|NA|TRBJ2-7|TRBD2
CASSLGLAGIYEQYF
TGTGCCAGCAGCCTCGGACTAGCGGGAATCTACGAGCAGTACTTC
>TRBV15|NA|TRBJ2-1|NA
CATSREPQGRNEQFF
TGTGCCACCAGCAGAGAGCCTCAGGGTCGGAATGAGCAGTTCTTC
>TRBV19|NA|TRBJ1-1|NA
CASSIPAGAFF
TGTGCCAGTAGTATCCCCGCGGGGGCTTTCTTT
>TRBV19|NA|TRBJ1-2|NA
CASSIDLGAYGYTF
TGTGCCAGTAGTATAGATCTGGGGGCCTATGGCTACACCTTC
>TRBV6-1|NA|TRBJ1-1|NA
CASSEVSREAFF
TGTGCCAGCAGTGAAGTGTCCAGGGAAGCTTTCTTT
>TRBV30|NA|TRBJ2-5|NA
CAWGGHGETQYF
TGTGCCTGGGGGGGACATGGAGAGACCCAGTACTTC
>TRBV11-3|NA|TRBJ2-1|NA
CASSLDQGGSGQYNEQFF
TGTGCCAGCAGCTTAGATCAGGGTGGTAGCGGACAATACAATGAGCAGTTCTTC
>TRBV6-1|once|TRBJ1-5|TRBD1
CASSETRGQAQHF
TGTGCCAGCAGTGAAACCAGGGGGCAGGCCCAGCATTTT
>TRBV28|few|TRBJ2-7|TRBD2
CASTLAGKTYEQYF
TGTGCCAGCACCCTAGCGGGTAAAACCTACGAGCAGTACTTC
>TRBV6-1|NA|TRBJ2-7|NA
CASRWGRGWVEQYF
TGTGCCAGCCGATGGGGCAGGGGATGGGTCGAGCAGTACTTC
>TRBV28|NA|TRBJ2-1|NA
CASTGGSKNEQFF
TGTGCCAGCACTGGCGGTAGTAAGAATGAGCAGTTCTTC
>TRBV28|NA|TRBJ2-7|NA
CASSPQFSEKSSYEQYF
TGTGCCAGCAGTCCCCAATTTAGCGAAAAGAGCTCCTACGAGCAGTACTTC
>TRBV4-1|NA|TRBJ2-2|NA
CASSQWQGRVGTGELFF
TGCGCCAGCAGCCAATGGCAGGGGAGGGTGGGCACCGGGGAGCTGTTTTTT
>TRBV18|NA|TRBJ2-7|NA
CASSPRVGSADYEQYF
TGTGCCAGCTCACCTCGTGTAGGAAGCGCAGACTACGAGCAGTACTTC
>TRBV9|NA|TRBJ2-1|NA
CASSVGVANEQFF
TGTGCCAGCAGCGTAGGTGTGGCCAATGAGCAGTTCTTC
>TRBV15|NA|TRBJ1-5|TRBD1
CATSRKTGPDQPQHF
TGTGCCACCAGCAGAAAGACAGGGCCTGATCAGCCCCAGCATTTT
>TRBV27|NA|TRBJ1-1|NA
CASRSYTEAFF
TGTGCCAGCAGGTCCTACACTGAAGCTTTCTTT
>TRBV6-1|NA|TRBJ2-5|TRBD1
CASSLTGEETQYF
TGTGCCAGCAGCCTTACAGGGGAAGAGACCCAGTACTTC
>TRBV4-1|NA|TRBJ2-2|TRBD1
CASSQKGWDRGFFFGELFF
TGCGCCAGCAGCCAAAAGGGATGGGACAGGGGGTTTTTCTTCGGGGAGCTGTTTTTT
>TRBV19|NA|TRBJ1-6|TRBD1
CASSRGTGNPPPLHF
TGTGCCAGTAGTCGAGGGACAGGGAACCCCCCGCCCCTCCACTTT
>TRBV6-1|NA|TRBJ1-5|TRBD1
CASRGQGQQPQHF
TGTGCCAGCAGGGGACAGGGCCAACAGCCCCAGCATTTT
>TRBV6-5|once|TRBJ2-2|TRBD2
CASSPWGGGELFF
TGTGCCAGCAGCCCTTGGGGGGGCGGGGAGCTGTTTTTT
>TRBV27|NA|TRBJ2-7|TRBD2
CASSFGTSALYEQYF
TGTGCCAGCAGTTTTGGGACTAGCGCTCTCTACGAGCAGTACTTC
>TRBV10-3|once|TRBJ1-5|TRBD1
CAISESGNRGGRNQPQHF
TGTGCCATCAGTGAGTCGGGGAACAGGGGAGGACGCAATCAGCCCCAGCATTTT
>TRBV30|NA|TRBJ2-7|NA
CAWRQRGGDYEQYF
TGTGCCTGGAGGCAAAGGGGGGGGGACTACGAGCAGTACTTC
>TRBV13|few|TRBJ1-5|NA
CASSLGGPGNQPQHF
TGTGCCAGCAGCTTAGGTGGGCCGGGGAATCAGCCCCAGCATTTT
>TRBV18|NA|TRBJ2-3|NA
CASSPPPGVGTDTQYF
TGTGCCAGCTCACCACCCCCAGGGGTCGGGACAGATACGCAGTATTTT
>TRBV29-1|NA|TRBJ2-1|NA
CSVAPAETRYFLVVIEQFF
TGCAGCGTTGCTCCTGCCGAAACGAGATACTTTCTGGTCGTTATTGAGCAGTTCTTC
>TRBV5-1|NA|TRBJ1-6|NA
CASSAGLSESPLHF
TGCGCCAGCAGCGCTGGACTGAGTGAATCACCCCTCCACTTT
>TRBV14|NA|TRBJ1-1|TRBD1
CASSRRTGRNTEAFF
TGTGCCAGCAGCCGCCGGACAGGGCGGAACACTGAAGCTTTCTTT
>TRBV7-8|NA|TRBJ2-3|NA
CASSPLGGSTDTQYF
TGTGCCAGCAGCCCCCTAGGCGGAAGCACAGATACGCAGTATTTT
>TRBV7-2|NA|TRBJ2-1|NA
CASSLDASPTEFF
TGTGCCAGCAGCTTAGATGCCTCCCCCACGGAGTTCTTC
>TRBV6-1|NA|TRBJ1-4|TRBD1
CASSSGQADNEKLFF
TGTGCCAGCAGTTCAGGACAGGCAGATAATGAAAAACTGTTTTTT
>TRBV30|NA|TRBJ1-3|NA
CAWGQGNTIYF
TGTGCCTGGGGCCAGGGGAACACCATATATTTT
>TRBV7-3|NA|TRBJ2-7|TRBD1
CASSLEGTEYYEQYF
TGTGCCAGCAGCTTAGAGGGGACAGAGTACTACGAGCAGTACTTC
>TRBV30|NA|TRBJ1-5|NA
CAWGTQGNQPQHF
TGTGCCTGGGGAACTCAGGGCAATCAGCCCCAGCATTTT
>TRBV2|NA|TRBJ1-2|TRBD1
CASSDGTGASMNYGYTF
TGTGCCAGCAGTGACGGGACAGGGGCGTCCATGAACTATGGCTACACCTTC
>TRBV4-1|NA|TRBJ2-7|NA
CASSQESVSSYEQYF
TGCGCCAGCAGCCAAGAGAGCGTAAGCTCCTACGAGCAGTACTTC
>TRBV6-5|once|TRBJ2-7|NA
CASSSTGRIYEQYF
TGTGCCAGCAGTTCGACAGGAAGGATCTACGAGCAGTACTTC
>TRBV21-1|medium-sized|TRBJ2-7|NA
CASGGYRELGYEQYF
TGTGCCAGCGGCGGTTACAGGGAGTTAGGCTACGAGCAGTACTTC
>TRBV6-5|NA|TRBJ1-1|NA
CASSYGGSITEAFF
TGTGCCAGCAGTTATGGGGGGTCTATCACTGAAGCTTTCTTT
>TRBV6-6|NA|TRBJ1-1|NA
CASSYPHGRVDTEAFF
TGTGCCAGCAGTTACCCCCACGGCAGGGTAGATACTGAAGCTTTCTTT